What follows are 19 T cell receptor beta chains derived from one specimen sequenced in a study of blood T cell repertoires in COVID-19 (dated by TCRdb to 2018 to 2021). The library relied on the immunoSEQ multiplex PCR assay. TCRdb obtained this table from immuneACCESS and retained in-frame rearrangements with V and J assigned. These tables miss some clones; where compared with another copy, unresolved V genes account for less than half of the shortfall, and the remainder is unexplained. This sample has 95,000 to 150,000 clones in its table, and 60% to 85% of those were observed once. The ten largest clones capture about 2.3% of the sample. Material: peripheral blood. These receptor sequences come from a man between 65 and 80 years old with acute or convalescent COVID-19.

V gene TRBV21-1 combines with J gene TRBJ1-2. TRBV21-1 is a pseudogene locus. This CDR3 region has 16 residues. CDR3 coding DNA: TGTGCCAGCAGCCCCCGGTCGGGGGGCCCGATCGGCGGCTACACCTTC. As protein: CASSPRSGGPIGGYTF.

This clone appeared a few times. The CDR3: CASSLKRGVSTDTQYF. DNA of the CDR3: TGTGCCAGCAGCTTGAAGCGGGGGGTGAGCACAGATACGCAGTATTTT. This chain uses TRBV5-4 with TRBJ2-3; TRBD2 matches 9 bases. CDR1 and CDR2 (germline): SGHNT, YYREEE (reference sequence). The J segment lost 0 bases and the V segment lost 1 base, leaving 3 bases of the junction unmatched. The CDR3 is 16 amino acids.

The rearrangement joins TRBV6-5 to TRBJ1-1; a possible D gene is TRBD1 (5 bases). Per germline, CDR1 MNHEY and CDR2 SVGAGI. The CDR3 sequence is 11 residues long. Trimming pared 10 bases from V and 5 bases from J, leaving 11 bases between. The DNA for the CDR3 is TGTGCCATCCGGGAGGGGACTGAAGCTTTCTTT. It is translated as CAIREGTEAFF.

V usage is TRBV6-5 and J usage is TRBJ1-1, with TRBD1 identical over 9 bases. V shed 7 bases, J shed 5 bases, and the junction held 8 bases outside the gene matches. The CDR3 consists of 14 residues. Looked up from germline, CDR1 is MNHEY and CDR2 is SVGAGI. The CDR3 DNA reads as TGTGCCAGCAACCAACAGGGGGCGCATACTGAAGCTTTCTTT. Residues: CASNQQGAHTEAFF.

This clone occurred a few times. The rearrangement joins TRBV6-5 to TRBJ2-7; D is perhaps TRBD2 (6 bases). V was trimmed by 0 bases and J by 1 base, leaving 13 bases between them. Per germline, CDR1 MNHEY and CDR2 SVGAGI. The CDR3 sequence is 16 residues long. CDR3 coding DNA: TGTGCCAGCAGTTACTCTGGGGGGTTCGGTTCCTACGAGCAGTACTTC. It encodes CASSYSGGFGSYEQYF.

J is TRBJ2-3 and V is TRBV7-3; 8 nucleotides line up with TRBD2. V was clipped by 2 bases and J by 6 bases; unmatched bases: 7. This CDR3 region has 15 residues. Germline V gene data show CDR1 as SGHTA and CDR2 as FQGTGA. The CDR3 DNA reads TGTGCCAGCAGCTTAGCGGGGGGCGGAGGTGATACGCAGTATTTT. Its protein is CASSLAGGGGDTQYF.

The chain carries TRBV20-1 and TRBJ1-4, with no clear D. V was cut by 3 bases and J by 5 bases, with 19 bases left in between. Germline V CDR1 and CDR2: DFQATT, SNEGSKA (reference sequence). This CDR3 is 16 amino acids long. This CDR3 reads CSASRGETASNEKLFF. The CDR3 DNA reads as TGCAGTGCTAGTCGGGGAGAAACAGCCTCAAATGAAAAACTGTTTTTT.

This clone appeared a single time. J is TRBJ2-1 and V is TRBV29-1, with D unresolved. Per the germline V gene, CDR1 is SQVTM and CDR2 is ANQGSEA. Trimming cost V 3 bases and J 8 bases, with 11 bases left between them. The CDR3 totals 12 residues. The CDR3 DNA is TGCAGCGTTGAGAGATCGTTCGATGAGCAGTTCTTC. It codes for CSVERSFDEQFF.

The chain carries TRBV19 and TRBJ2-1; 7 bases fit TRBD1. The J segment lost 4 bases and the V segment lost 8 bases, leaving 8 bases of the junction unmatched. CDR3 length: 14 amino acids. The germline V gene encodes CDR1 LNHDA and CDR2 SQIVND (reference sequence). DNA of the CDR3: TGTGCCAGTCGCATAGGGGGCCTTTACAATGAGCAGTTCTTC. It is translated as CASRIGGLYNEQFF.

The chain couples TRBV6-5 to TRBJ1-4, with TRBD1 matching over 8 bases. CDR3 length equals 14 residues. Per germline, CDR1 MNHEY and CDR2 SVGAGI. Germline trimming cut 6 bases from V and 8 bases from J; bases unmatched to any gene: 8. DNA for the CDR3: TGTGCCAGCAGCCGGACAGGGCGCGACGAAAAACTGTTTTTT. This encodes CASSRTGRDEKLFF.

This clone appeared a single time. CDR3 region: CSVQRNGEQFF. For the CDR3, the DNA is TGCAGCGTTCAGCGCAACGGTGAGCAGTTCTTC. This sequence joins TRBV29-1 and TRBJ2-1, with no clear D. Germline V gene sequence: CDR1 SQVTM, CDR2 ANQGSEA. V was shortened by 5 bases and J by 9 bases, with 11 bases between the two germline ends. The length of the CDR3 is 11 residues.

The V gene is TRBV7-3, the J gene TRBJ2-7; 7 nucleotides agree with TRBD1. With V trimmed by 6 bases and J by 7 bases, 6 bases remained unmatched. The CDR3 runs 12 residues. The germline CDR1 and CDR2 sequences are SGHTA and FQGTGA. Here the CDR3 reads CASSDRGQEQYF. Written as DNA, the CDR3 is TGTGCCAGCAGTGATAGGGGGCAGGAGCAGTACTTC.

The chain couples TRBV7-2 to TRBJ1-1, with 8 nucleotides matching TRBD1. Germline values: CDR1 SGHTA, CDR2 FQGNSA. V dropped 3 bases and J dropped 2; count of bases not matched to a gene: 2. CDR3 length equals 14 residues. The CDR3 coding sequence is TGTGCCAGCAGCTTCGACAGGGGAAACACTGAAGCTTTCTTT. It is translated as CASSFDRGNTEAFF. Full variable domain (outside the CDR3, taken from reference TRBV7-2 and TRBJ1-1): GAGVSQSPSNKVTEKGKDVELRCDPISGHTALYWYRQSLGQGLEFLIYFQGNSAPDKSGLPSDRFSAERTGGSVSTLTIQRTQQEDSAVYLCASSFDRGNTEAFFGQGTRLTVV.

The gene calls are TRBV7-2 and TRBJ2-4; 8 nucleotides agree with TRBD1. V lost 5 bases and J lost 8; bases outside the gene matches: 5. The germline CDR1 and CDR2 sequences are SGHTA and FQGNSA. CDR3 size: 13 residues. The CDR3 sequence is CASSRDRPYIQYF. The DNA of the CDR3 is TGTGCCAGCAGCAGGGACAGGCCCTACATTCAGTACTTC.

In DNA, the CDR3 is TGTGCCAGCAGCAGGCCCCGGCGGGGAGACACTGAAGCTTTCTTT. Its translation is CASSRPRRGDTEAFF. This sequence joins TRBV21-1 and TRBJ1-1. TRBV21-1 is a pseudogene segment. The CDR3 is 15 amino acids.

The chain employs TRBV7-2 and TRBJ1-5, with D unclear. V lost 3 bases to trimming and J lost 4 bases, with 7 bases between them. Germline V gives CDR1 SGHTA, CDR2 FQGNSA. The CDR3 runs 13 residues. Here the CDR3 reads CASSFSGNQPQHF. The CDR3 region has the DNA TGTGCCAGCAGCTTTTCGGGGAATCAGCCCCAGCATTTT.

A few counts support this clone. The chain recombines TRBV5-1 with TRBJ2-7, with 14 bases aligning to TRBD2. This CDR3 contains 15 residues. The germline CDR1 and CDR2 sequences are SGHRS and YFSETQ. The V and J ends lost 3 bases and 1 base, in that order; junction bases with no gene match: 0. The CDR3 sequence is CASSWTSGGSYEQYF. The CDR3 region has the DNA TGCGCCAGCAGCTGGACTAGCGGGGGGTCCTACGAGCAGTACTTC.

The rearrangement uses TRBV4-1 and TRBJ2-7, with 7 positions matching TRBD2. Germline V gene data show CDR1 as MGHRA and CDR2 as YSYEKL. Losses at the gene ends were 4 bases for V and 3 bases for J; bases not matched to a gene: 9. The CDR3 consists of 15 residues. The DNA for the CDR3 is TGCGCCAGCAGCCTCGGGGGGACCGCGAGCTACGAGCAGTACTTC. Encoded protein: CASSLGGTASYEQYF.

The V and J genes are TRBV7-2 and TRBJ2-2, with TRBD2 identical over 10 bases. This CDR3 is built from 16 residues. The germline V gene encodes CDR1 SGHTA and CDR2 FQGNSA. V gave up 4 bases and J gave up 10 bases; unmatched junction bases: 12. The CDR3 DNA reads TGTGCCAGCAGCTCTAGCGGGGGCCCTAGCGGGGCGGAGCTGTTTTTT. This encodes CASSSSGGPSGAELFF.